Here is one TCR beta chain with its context. What it binds is not known. Germline loops: CDR1 SGHTA, CDR2 FQGTGA. V was clipped by 2 bases and J by 4 bases, with 7 bases between them. This CDR3 spans 13 amino acids. The data originate from a study of T cells in localized non-small cell lung cancer. Overall study results and limits: Because sequencing included only one region (of the tumor), heterogeneity remains possible. Overall survival was longer when the density of T cells in the blood was higher. Exceeding tumor, uninvolved adjacent lung had the highest T cell clonality. Median roughly 57 top-100 tumor clones were shared with paired adjacent lung.

Generated by immunoSEQ multiplex PCR, the TCRdb table keeps only in-frame clones and is missing some. The data hold fewer than 13,000 clones, with 70% to 80% observed a single time. The chain links TRBV7-3 to TRBJ2-3; no clear D gene. The material was peripheral blood, obtained before any cancer treatment. The receptor was derived from a male donor aged 60 or older with stage I lung adenocarcinoma. CDR3 region: CASSLVAADTQYF. CDR3 sequence (DNA): TGTGCCAGCAGCTTAGTAGCTGCAGATACGCAGTATTTT.